This T cell receptor beta chain was captured in a study of blood T cells in healthy people across ages. Study outcomes and limitations: Diversity was higher, and naive CD4+ cells more numerous, in long-lived donors than in aged donors.

Trimming took 5 bases from V and 5 from J; bases not matched to a gene: 0. This CDR3 is 13 amino acids long. Germline-derived CDR1 and CDR2 are MNHNY and SVGAGI (reference sequence). This clonotype was recorded many times. The antigen is undetermined. With a J-beta primer mix and a sample-barcoded 5' primer, a second PCR ran about 7 to 11 cycles. Via MiXCR, TCRdb re-called the 5' RACE reads, giving one row per CDR3 protein. The data hold some 1,000,000 distinct CDR3 sequences, with about 25% observed a single time. This sample also appeared in a second study, on T cells of mothers and their children. That paper notes: Sample barcodes and 2-4 random nucleotides came from the second PCR's M1S primer. Over 9.5 million TCR beta CDR3 reads were obtained from each mother, and about 3 million from each child.

This chain uses TRBV6-6 with TRBJ2-1; 10 bases map to TRBD1. The receptor was isolated from a girl aged 2 to 9 in good health. Input material: blood. The CDR3 spells CASSGQGDNEQFF. The CDR3 DNA reads TGTGCCAGCAGTGGACAGGGGGACAATGAGCAGTTCTTC.